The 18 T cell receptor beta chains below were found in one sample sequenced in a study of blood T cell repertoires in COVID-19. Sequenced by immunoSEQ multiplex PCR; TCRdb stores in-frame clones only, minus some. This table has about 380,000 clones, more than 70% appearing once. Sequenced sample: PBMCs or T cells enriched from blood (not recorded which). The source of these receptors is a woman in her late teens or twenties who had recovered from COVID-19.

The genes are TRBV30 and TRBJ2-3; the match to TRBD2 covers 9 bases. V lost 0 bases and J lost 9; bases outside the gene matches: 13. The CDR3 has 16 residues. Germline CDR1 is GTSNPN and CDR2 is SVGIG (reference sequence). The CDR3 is CAWSVARLADGGTQYF. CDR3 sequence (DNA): TGTGCCTGGAGTGTCGCTCGACTAGCGGATGGCGGGACGCAGTATTTT.

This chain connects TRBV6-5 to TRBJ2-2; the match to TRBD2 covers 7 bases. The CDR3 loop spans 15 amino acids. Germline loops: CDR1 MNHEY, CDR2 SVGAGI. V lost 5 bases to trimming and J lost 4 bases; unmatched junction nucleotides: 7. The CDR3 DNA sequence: TGTGCCAGCAGTCTACCCTCGGGGGGCACCGGGGAGCTGTTTTTT. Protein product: CASSLPSGGTGELFF.

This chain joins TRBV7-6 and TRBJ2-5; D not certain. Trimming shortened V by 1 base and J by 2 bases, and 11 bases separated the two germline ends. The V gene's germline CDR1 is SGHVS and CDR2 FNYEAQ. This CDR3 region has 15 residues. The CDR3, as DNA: TGTGCCAGCAGCTTAGGGTTCACCGCGCAAGAGACCCAGTACTTC. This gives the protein CASSLGFTAQETQYF.

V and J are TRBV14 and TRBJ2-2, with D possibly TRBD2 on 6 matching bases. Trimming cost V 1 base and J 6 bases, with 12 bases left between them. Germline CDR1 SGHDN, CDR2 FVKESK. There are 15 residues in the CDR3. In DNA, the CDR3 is TGTGCCAGCAGCCAAGGCGGGACGGTGCCCGGGGAGCTGTTTTTT. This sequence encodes CASSQGGTVPGELFF.

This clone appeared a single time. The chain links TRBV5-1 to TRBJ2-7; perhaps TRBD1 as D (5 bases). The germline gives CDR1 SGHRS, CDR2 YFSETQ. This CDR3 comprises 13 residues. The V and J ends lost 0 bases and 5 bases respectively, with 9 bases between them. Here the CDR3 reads CASSLAGFDEQYF. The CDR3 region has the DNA TGCGCCAGCAGCTTGGCAGGGTTCGACGAGCAGTACTTC.

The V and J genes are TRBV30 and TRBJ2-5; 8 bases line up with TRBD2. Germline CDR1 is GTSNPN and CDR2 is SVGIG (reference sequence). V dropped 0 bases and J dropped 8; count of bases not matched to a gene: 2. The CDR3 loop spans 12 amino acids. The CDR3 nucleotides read TGTGCCTGGAGTGTTAGCGGGGTCACCCAGTACTTC. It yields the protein CAWSVSGVTQYF.

The CDR3 DNA reads as TGTGCCAGCAGCTACGGACCCGGACTCCTCTCCTACAATGAGCAGTTCTTC. Residues: CASSYGPGLLSYNEQFF. The chain carries TRBV7-3 and TRBJ2-1, with a possible D match to TRBD2 (5 bases). Trimming removed 4 bases at V and 0 bases at J, with 16 bases between. From germline, CDR1 is SGHTA and CDR2 FQGTGA. The CDR3 is 17 residues long.

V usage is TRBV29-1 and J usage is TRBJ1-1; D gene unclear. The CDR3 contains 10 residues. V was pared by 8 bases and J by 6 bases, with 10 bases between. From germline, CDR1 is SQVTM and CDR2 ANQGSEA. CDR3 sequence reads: CSISGSEAFF. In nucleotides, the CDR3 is TGCAGCATTTCCGGGTCTGAAGCTTTCTTT.

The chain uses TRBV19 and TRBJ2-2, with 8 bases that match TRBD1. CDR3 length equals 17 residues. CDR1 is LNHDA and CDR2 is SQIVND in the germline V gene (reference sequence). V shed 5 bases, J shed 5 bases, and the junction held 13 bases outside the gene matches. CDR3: CASSSWRGTGRTGELFF. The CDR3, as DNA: TGTGCCAGTAGTTCCTGGCGCGGGACAGGTCGAACCGGGGAGCTGTTTTTT. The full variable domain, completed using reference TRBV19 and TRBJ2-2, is DGGITQSPKYLFRKEGQNVTLSCEQNLNHDAMYWYRQDPGQGLRLIYYSQIVNDFQKGDIAEGYSVSREKKESFPLTVTSAQKNPTAFYLCASSSWRGTGRTGELFFGEGSRLTVL.

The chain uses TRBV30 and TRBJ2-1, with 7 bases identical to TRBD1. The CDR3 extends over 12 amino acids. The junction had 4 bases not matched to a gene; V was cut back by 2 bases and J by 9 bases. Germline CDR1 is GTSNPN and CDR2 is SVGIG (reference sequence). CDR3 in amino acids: CAWSNTGVEQFF. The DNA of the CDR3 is TGTGCCTGGAGTAATACAGGGGTTGAGCAGTTCTTC.

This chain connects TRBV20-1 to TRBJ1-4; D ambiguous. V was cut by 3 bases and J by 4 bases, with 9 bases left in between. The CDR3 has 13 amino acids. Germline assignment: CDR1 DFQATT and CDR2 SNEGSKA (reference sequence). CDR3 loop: CSASRVNNEKLFF. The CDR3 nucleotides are TGCAGTGCTAGTCGGGTGAATAATGAAAAACTGTTTTTT.

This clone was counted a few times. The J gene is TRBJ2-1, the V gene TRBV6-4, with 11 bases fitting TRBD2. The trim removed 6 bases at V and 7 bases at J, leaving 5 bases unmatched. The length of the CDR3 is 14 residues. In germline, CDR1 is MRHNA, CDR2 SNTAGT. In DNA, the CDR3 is TGTGCCAGCAGCGTAGGGACTAGCGGAAATGAGCAGTTCTTC. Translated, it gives CASSVGTSGNEQFF.

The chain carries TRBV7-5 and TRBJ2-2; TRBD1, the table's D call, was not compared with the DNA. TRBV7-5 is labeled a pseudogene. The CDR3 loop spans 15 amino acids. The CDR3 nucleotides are TGTGCCAGAAGGCGCGGACAGGGTTGCACCGGGGAGCTGTTTTTT. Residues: CARRRGQGCTGELFF.

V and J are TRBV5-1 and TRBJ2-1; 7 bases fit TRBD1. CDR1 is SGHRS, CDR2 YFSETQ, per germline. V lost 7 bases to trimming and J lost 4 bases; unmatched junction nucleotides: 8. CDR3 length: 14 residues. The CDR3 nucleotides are TGCGCCAGCTCAACCGGGACAGATTACAATGAGCAGTTCTTC. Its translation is CASSTGTDYNEQFF.

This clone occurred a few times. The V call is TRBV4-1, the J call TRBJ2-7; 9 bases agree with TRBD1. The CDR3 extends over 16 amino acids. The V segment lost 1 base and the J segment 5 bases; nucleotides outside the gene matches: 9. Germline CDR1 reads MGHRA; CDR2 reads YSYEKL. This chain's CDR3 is CASSQGEQGAQHEQYF. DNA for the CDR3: TGCGCCAGCAGCCAAGGAGAACAGGGGGCTCAGCACGAGCAGTACTTC.

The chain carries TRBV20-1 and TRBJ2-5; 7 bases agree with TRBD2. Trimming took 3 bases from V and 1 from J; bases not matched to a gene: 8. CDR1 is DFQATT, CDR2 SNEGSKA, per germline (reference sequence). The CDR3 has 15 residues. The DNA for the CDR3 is TGCAGTGCTAGTAACGCGGGGGTGATCCAAGAGACCCAGTACTTC. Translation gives CSASNAGVIQETQYF.

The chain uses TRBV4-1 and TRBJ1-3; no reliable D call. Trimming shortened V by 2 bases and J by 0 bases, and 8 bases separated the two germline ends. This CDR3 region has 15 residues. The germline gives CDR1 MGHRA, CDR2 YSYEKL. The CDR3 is CASSQIQNSGNTIYF. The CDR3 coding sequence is TGCGCCAGCAGCCAAATCCAGAACTCTGGAAACACCATATATTTT.

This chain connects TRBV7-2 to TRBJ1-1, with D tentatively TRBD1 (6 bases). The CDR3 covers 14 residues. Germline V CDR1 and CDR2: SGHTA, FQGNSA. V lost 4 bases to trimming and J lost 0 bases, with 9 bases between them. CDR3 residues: CASSSQGMNTEAFF. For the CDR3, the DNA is TGTGCCAGCAGCTCTCAGGGGATGAACACTGAAGCTTTCTTT.